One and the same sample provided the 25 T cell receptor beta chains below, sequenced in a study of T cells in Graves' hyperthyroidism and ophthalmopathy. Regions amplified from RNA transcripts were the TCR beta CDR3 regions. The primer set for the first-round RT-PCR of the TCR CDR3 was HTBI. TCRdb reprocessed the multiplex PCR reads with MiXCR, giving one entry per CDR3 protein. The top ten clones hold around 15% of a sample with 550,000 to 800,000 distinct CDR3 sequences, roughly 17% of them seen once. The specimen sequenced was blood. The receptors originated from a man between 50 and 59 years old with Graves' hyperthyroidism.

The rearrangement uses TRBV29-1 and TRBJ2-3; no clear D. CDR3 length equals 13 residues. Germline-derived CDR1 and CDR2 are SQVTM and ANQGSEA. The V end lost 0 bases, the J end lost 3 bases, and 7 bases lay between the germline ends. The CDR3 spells CSVEDLVTDTQYF. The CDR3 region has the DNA TGCAGCGTTGAAGATCTAGTAACAGATACGCAGTATTTT.

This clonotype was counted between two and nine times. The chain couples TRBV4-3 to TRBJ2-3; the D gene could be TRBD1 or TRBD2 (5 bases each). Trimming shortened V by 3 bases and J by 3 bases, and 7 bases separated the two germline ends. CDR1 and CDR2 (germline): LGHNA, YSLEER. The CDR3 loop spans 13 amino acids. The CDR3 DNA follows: TGCGCCAGCAGCCAGGGGGAAACAGATACGCAGTATTTT. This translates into CASSQGETDTQYF.

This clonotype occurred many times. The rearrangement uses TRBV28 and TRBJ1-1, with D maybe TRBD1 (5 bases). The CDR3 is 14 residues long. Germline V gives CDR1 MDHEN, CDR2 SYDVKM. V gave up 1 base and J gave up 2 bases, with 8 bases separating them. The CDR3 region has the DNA TGTGCCAGCAGTTTATTTACAGGTAACACTGAAGCTTTCTTT. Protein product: CASSLFTGNTEAFF.

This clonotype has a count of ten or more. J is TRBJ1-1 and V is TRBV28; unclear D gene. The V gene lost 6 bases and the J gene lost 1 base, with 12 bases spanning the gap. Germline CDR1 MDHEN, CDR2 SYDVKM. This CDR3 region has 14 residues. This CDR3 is CASRQTKRNTEAFF. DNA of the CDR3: TGTGCCAGCAGGCAGACGAAGAGGAACACTGAAGCTTTCTTT.

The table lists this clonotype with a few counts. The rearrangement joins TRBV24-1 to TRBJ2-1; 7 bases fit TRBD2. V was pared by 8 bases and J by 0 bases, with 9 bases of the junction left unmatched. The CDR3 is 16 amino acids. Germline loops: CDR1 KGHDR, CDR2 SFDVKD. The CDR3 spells CATTASGLGSYNEQFF. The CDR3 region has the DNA TGTGCCACCACGGCTAGCGGACTCGGCTCCTACAATGAGCAGTTCTTC.

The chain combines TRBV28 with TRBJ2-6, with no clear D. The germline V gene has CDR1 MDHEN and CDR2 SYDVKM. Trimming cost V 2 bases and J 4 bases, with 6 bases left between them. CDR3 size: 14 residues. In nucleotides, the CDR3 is TGTGCCAGCAGTTTAATGGTCGGGGCCAACGTCCTGACTTTC. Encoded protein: CASSLMVGANVLTF.

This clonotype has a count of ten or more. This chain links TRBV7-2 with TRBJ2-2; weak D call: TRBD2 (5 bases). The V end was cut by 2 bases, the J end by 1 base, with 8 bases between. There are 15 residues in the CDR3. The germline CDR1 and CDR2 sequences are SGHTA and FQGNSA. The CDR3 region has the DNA TGTGCCAGCAGCTTATCCCGGGGGAACACCGGGGAGCTGTTTTTT. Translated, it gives CASSLSRGNTGELFF.

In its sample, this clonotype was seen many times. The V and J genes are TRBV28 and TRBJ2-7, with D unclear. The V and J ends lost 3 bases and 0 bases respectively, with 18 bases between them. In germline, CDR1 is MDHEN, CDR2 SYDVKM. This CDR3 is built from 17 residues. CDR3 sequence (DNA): TGTGCCAGCAGTTTGAGTCGGATCCTTCTCATCTCCTACGAGCAGTACTTC. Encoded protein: CASSLSRILLISYEQYF.

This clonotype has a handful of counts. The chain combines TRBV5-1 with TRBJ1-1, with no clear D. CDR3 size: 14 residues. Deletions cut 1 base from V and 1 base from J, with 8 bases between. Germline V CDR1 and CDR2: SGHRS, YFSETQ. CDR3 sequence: CASSLRHQNTEAFF. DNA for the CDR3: TGCGCCAGCAGCTTGAGGCACCAGAACACTGAAGCTTTCTTT.

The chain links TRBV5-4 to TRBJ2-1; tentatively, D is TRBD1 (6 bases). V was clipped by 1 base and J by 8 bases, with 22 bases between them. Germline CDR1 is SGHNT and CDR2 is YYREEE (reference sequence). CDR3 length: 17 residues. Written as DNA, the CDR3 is TGTGCCAGCAGCTTGTATCGATTGGACAGCAAGGGTTATGAGCAGTTCTTC. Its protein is CASSLYRLDSKGYEQFF.

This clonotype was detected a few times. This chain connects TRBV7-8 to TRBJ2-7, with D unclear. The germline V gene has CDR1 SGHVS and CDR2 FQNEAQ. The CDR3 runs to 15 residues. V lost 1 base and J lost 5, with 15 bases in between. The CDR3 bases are TGTGCCAGCAGCTTAGAGGTGTCCACAACGAACGAGCAGTACTTC. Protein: CASSLEVSTTNEQYF.

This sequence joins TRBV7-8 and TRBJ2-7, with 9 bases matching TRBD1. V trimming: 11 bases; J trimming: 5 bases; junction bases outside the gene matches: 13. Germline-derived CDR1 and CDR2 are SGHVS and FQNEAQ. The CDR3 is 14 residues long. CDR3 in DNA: TGTGCCGGCTCGTCCGGGACAGGGTTGGACGAGCAGTACTTC. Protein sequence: CAGSSGTGLDEQYF.

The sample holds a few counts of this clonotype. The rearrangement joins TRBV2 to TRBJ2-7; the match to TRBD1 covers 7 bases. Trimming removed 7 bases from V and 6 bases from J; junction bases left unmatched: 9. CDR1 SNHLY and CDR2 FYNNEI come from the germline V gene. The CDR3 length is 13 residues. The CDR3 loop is CASTKQGDGEQYF. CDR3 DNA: TGTGCCAGCACGAAGCAGGGGGATGGCGAGCAGTACTTC.

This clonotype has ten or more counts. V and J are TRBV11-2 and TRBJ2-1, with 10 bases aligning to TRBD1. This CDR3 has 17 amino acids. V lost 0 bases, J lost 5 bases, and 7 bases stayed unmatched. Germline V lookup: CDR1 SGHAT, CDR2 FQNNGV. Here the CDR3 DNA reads TGTGCCAGCAGCTTAGATCCCGGGACAGGGGCCAACAATGAGCAGTTCTTC. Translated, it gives CASSLDPGTGANNEQFF.

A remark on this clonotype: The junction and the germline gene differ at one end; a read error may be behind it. The CDR3 DNA is TGCGCCAGCAGCTTGGTAGTGAACACTGAATCTTTCTTT. The encoded protein is CASSLVVNTESFF. The chain employs TRBV5-1 and TRBJ1-1; D gene uncertain. Germline V gene sequence: CDR1 SGHRS, CDR2 YFSETQ. The CDR3 loop spans 13 amino acids.

CDR3 amino acids: CASSQVEVAGFNEQFF. CDR3 coding DNA: TGCGCCAGCAGCCAAGTAGAGGTAGCGGGATTCAATGAGCAGTTCTTC. V usage is TRBV4-1 and J usage is TRBJ2-1; 8 positions match TRBD2. In germline, CDR1 is MGHRA, CDR2 YSYEKL. The CDR3 contains 16 residues. Trimming at V came to 1 base and at J to 6 bases, leaving 8 bases not matched to a gene.

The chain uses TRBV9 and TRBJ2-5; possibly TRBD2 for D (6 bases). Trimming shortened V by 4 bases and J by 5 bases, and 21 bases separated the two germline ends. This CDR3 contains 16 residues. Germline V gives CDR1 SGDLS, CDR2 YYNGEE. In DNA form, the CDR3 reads TGTGCCAGCAGCTTATTTGGACTCACCCGGGGGGAGACCCAGTACTTC. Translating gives CASSLFGLTRGETQYF. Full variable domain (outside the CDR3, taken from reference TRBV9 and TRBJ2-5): DSGVTQTPKHLITATGQRVTLRCSPRSGDLSVYWYQQSLDQGLQFLIQYYNGEERAKGNILERFSAQQFPDLHSELNLSSLELGDSALYFCASSLFGLTRGETQYFGPGTRLLVL.

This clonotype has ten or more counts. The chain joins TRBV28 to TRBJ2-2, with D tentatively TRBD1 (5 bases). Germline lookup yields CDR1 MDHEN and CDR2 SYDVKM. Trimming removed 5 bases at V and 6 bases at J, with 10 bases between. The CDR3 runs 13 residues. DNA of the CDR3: TGTGCCAGCAGTCCACAGGTGCCCGGGGAGCTGTTTTTT. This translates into CASSPQVPGELFF.

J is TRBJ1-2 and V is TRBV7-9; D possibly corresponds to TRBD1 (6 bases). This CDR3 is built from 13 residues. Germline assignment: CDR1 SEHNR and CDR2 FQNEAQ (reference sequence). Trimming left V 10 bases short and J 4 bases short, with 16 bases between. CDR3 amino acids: CATRTEVIYGYTF. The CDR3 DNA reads TGTGCCACCCGGACAGAGGTCATCTATGGCTACACCTTC.

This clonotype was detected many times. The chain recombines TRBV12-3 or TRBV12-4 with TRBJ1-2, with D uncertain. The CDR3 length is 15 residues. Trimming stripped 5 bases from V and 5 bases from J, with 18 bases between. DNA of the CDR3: TGTGCCAGCAGTCCCCACTCGGGGATAAGATATGGCTACACCTTC. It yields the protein CASSPHSGIRYGYTF.

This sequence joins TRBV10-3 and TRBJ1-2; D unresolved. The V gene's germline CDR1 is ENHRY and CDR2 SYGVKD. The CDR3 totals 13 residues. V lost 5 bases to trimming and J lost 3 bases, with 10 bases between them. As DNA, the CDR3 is TGTGCCATCAGTCGGGAGGGCGACTATGGCTACACCTTC. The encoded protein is CAISREGDYGYTF.

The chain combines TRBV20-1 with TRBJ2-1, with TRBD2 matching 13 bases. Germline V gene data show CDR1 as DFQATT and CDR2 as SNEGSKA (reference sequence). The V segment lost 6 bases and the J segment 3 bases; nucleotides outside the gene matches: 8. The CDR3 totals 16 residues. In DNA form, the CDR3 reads TGCAGTGCCTCGGGACTAGCGGGACCACTCTACAATGAGCAGTTCTTC. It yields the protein CSASGLAGPLYNEQFF.

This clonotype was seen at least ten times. The CDR3: CASSTRQGQSSEKLFF. CDR3 nucleotides: TGTGCCAGCTCAACAAGACAGGGACAGTCTTCTGAAAAACTGTTTTTT. The chain employs TRBV18 and TRBJ1-4, with 7 nucleotides matching TRBD1. This CDR3 spans 16 amino acids. The J segment lost 7 bases and the V segment lost 5 bases, leaving 13 bases of the junction unmatched. Germline V gene lookup returns CDR1 KGHSH and CDR2 LQKENI.

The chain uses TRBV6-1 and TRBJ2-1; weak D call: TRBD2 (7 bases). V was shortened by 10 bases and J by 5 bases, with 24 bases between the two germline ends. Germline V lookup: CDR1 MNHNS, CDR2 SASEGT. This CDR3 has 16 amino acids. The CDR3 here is CATHGGGAGADNEQFF. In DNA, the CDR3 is TGTGCCACCCACGGGGGAGGGGCGGGGGCCGACAATGAGCAGTTCTTC.

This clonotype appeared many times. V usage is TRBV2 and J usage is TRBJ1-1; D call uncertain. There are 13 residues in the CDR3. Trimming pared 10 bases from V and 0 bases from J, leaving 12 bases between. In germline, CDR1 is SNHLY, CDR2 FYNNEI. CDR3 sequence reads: CATANSVNTEAFF. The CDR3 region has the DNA TGTGCCACCGCTAACAGTGTGAACACTGAAGCTTTCTTT.